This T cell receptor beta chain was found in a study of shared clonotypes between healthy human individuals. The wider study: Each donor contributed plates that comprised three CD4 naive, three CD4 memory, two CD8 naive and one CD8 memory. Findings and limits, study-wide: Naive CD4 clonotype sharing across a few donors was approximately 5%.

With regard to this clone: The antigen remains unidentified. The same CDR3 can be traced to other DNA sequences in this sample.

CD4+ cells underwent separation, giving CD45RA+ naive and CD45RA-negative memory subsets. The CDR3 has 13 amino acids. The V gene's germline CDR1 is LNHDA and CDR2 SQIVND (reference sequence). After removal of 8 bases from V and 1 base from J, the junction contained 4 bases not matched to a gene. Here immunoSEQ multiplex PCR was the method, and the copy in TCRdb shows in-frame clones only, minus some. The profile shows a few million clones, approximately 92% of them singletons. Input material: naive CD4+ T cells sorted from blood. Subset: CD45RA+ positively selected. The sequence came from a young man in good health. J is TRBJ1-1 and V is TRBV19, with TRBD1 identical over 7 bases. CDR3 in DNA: TGTGCCAGTCGCCACAGGGGGAACACTGAAGCTTTCTTT. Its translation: CASRHRGNTEAFF.